This T cell receptor (beta chain) appears in the sequencing data of a study of blood T cells in healthy people across ages. PCR was performed a second time for about 6 to 11 cycles using a sample-barcoded 5' primer and a J-beta primer mix. TCRdb processed the 5' RACE reads anew with MiXCR; each CDR3 protein has one entry. Here the sample spans about 290,000 distinct CDR3 sequences, 25% to 30% being singletons. With each sample, at least 5 micrograms of total RNA were extracted. Germline trimming cut 6 bases from V and 4 bases from J; bases unmatched to any gene: 8. Per germline, CDR1 DFQATT and CDR2 SNEGSKA (reference sequence). The CDR3 spans 14 residues.

Sequenced sample: blood. The receptor was derived from a woman aged 70 to 79 in good health. The chain recombines TRBV20-1 with TRBJ1-5; the match to TRBD1 covers 8 bases. For the CDR3, the DNA is TGCAGTGCACGAGGGACAGGAAGAAATCAGCCCCAGCATTTT. Translation: CSARGTGRNQPQHF.